A selection of T cell receptor beta chains follows, all from one sample in a study of graft-versus-host responses after intestinal transplantation. Antigen specificity for these receptors is unknown. The data were produced by immunoSEQ multiplex PCR, yet TCRdb's version contains in-frame clones alone and is incomplete. This sample carries around 93,000 clones, about 90% of them seen once, and the ten largest clones take 6%. The material sequenced was unstimulated CD8+ T cells sorted from spleen or lymph node cells, taken before intestinal transplant. Receptors were obtained from a human donor who received an intestinal transplant. Both conserved end residues are part of each CDR3. The D gene is left open where the match is weak. The size field is filled for only some rows; it gives once, few, many or a size class.

clone_size | j_call | v_call | d_call | cdr3_aa | cdr3_nt
. | TRBJ2-1 | TRBV5-1 | TRBD2 | CASSRTSPLLNEQFF | TGCGCCAGCAGCAGGACTAGCCCTCTCTTAAATGAGCAGTTCTTC
. | TRBJ2-7 | TRBV4-2 | TRBD2 | CASSQSQLAGADEQYF | TGTGCCAGCAGCCAATCTCAGCTAGCGGGAGCTGACGAGCAGTACTTC
. | TRBJ1-1 | TRBV10-3 | TRBD1 | CAISGQRTGDGRNTEAFF | TGTGCCATCAGTGGACAACGGACAGGGGATGGTAGGAACACTGAAGCTTTCTTT
. | TRBJ2-3 | TRBV7-9 | . | CASSRGLPDTQYF | TGTGCCAGCAGCCGGGGACTGCCAGATACGCAGTATTTT
. | TRBJ2-7 | TRBV13 | . | CASSSTGTVNEQYF | TGTGCCAGCAGCTCCACCGGGACTGTTAACGAGCAGTACTTC
. | TRBJ2-1 | TRBV27 | . | CASSSVGSSGNEQFF | TGTGCCAGCAGTTCCGTCGGGTCTAGTGGCAATGAGCAGTTCTTC
. | TRBJ2-1 | TRBV5-6 | . | CASSLDPNEQFF | TGTGCCAGCAGCTTGGACCCCAATGAGCAGTTCTTC
once | TRBJ2-2 | TRBV2 | . | CASSDTRERAGELFF | TGTGCCAGCAGTGATACGAGGGAAAGGGCCGGGGAGCTGTTTTTT
. | TRBJ1-5 | TRBV5-1 | TRBD1 | CASRSGGDQPQHF | TGCGCCAGCAGGTCAGGGGGCGATCAGCCCCAGCATTTT
. | TRBJ1-5 | TRBV4-1 | . | CASSSATGDPSRPQHF | TGCGCCAGCAGCTCAGCCACCGGGGACCCATCGAGGCCCCAGCATTTT
. | TRBJ2-5 | TRBV11-2 | TRBD1 | CASSTPGQGAAGETQYF | TGTGCCAGCAGCACGCCCGGACAGGGGGCAGCCGGAGAGACCCAGTACTTC
. | TRBJ2-1 | TRBV11-2 | TRBD1 | CASSLGPGTGVNEQFF | TGTGCCAGCAGCTTAGGCCCCGGGACAGGGGTCAATGAGCAGTTCTTC
. | TRBJ1-5 | TRBV27 | . | CASSQIDQPQHF | TGTGCCAGCAGTCAAATCGATCAGCCCCAGCATTTT
. | TRBJ1-1 | TRBV2 | . | CASSVAVDTEAFF | TGTGCCAGCAGTGTGGCAGTCGACACTGAAGCTTTCTTT
. | TRBJ2-3 | TRBV11-2 | . | CASSRSEGGPADTQYF | TGTGCCAGCAGCAGGAGTGAGGGGGGGCCCGCAGATACGCAGTATTTT
. | TRBJ1-5 | TRBV6-1 | . | CASSRQYSNQPQHF | TGTGCCAGCAGTCGACAGTATAGCAATCAGCCCCAGCATTTT
. | TRBJ2-7 | TRBV13 | . | CASSFGVIYEQYF | TGTGCCAGCAGCTTCGGTGTGATCTACGAGCAGTACTTC
. | TRBJ2-1 | TRBV4-1 | . | CASSQAGGNEQFF | TGCGCCAGCAGCCAAGCTGGCGGCAATGAGCAGTTCTTC
. | TRBJ2-2 | TRBV4-1 | . | CASSQDPMETANTGELFF | TGCGCCAGCAGCCAAGATCCTATGGAGACAGCGAACACCGGGGAGCTGTTTTTT
. | TRBJ2-5 | TRBV7-9 | . | CASSPVVGENQETQYF | TGTGCCAGCAGCCCGGTAGTGGGGGAAAACCAAGAGACCCAGTACTTC
. | TRBJ2-1 | TRBV11-1 | TRBD2 | CASSLTSGRYNEQFF | TGTGCCAGCAGCCTGACTAGCGGGAGATACAATGAGCAGTTCTTC
. | TRBJ2-5 | TRBV19 | TRBD2 | CASSIVGGETQYF | TGTGCCAGTAGTATAGTCGGGGGGGAGACCCAGTACTTC
once | TRBJ2-5 | TRBV9 | TRBD2 | CASSGGGQETQYF | TGTGCCAGCTCCGGGGGGGGACAAGAGACCCAGTACTTC
. | TRBJ1-5 | TRBV7-9 | TRBD1 | CASSLSGGDQPQHF | TGTGCCAGCAGCTTATCAGGGGGCGACCAGCCCCAGCATTTT
. | TRBJ2-7 | TRBV5-1 | TRBD1 | CASSSGQGYEQYF | TGCGCCAGCAGCTCCGGACAGGGCTACGAGCAGTACTTC
. | TRBJ1-1 | TRBV15 | TRBD1 | CATSTGTGPLLKTEAFF | TGTGCCACCAGCACGGGGACAGGGCCTCTCCTCAAGACTGAAGCTTTCTTT
once | TRBJ2-3 | TRBV21-1 | . | CASSKGFLTSTDTQYF | TGTGCCAGCAGCAAGGGTTTCTTAACTAGCACAGATACGCAGTATTTT
. | TRBJ2-5 | TRBV27 | TRBD2 | CASSLGLAGEETQYF | TGTGCCAGCAGTTTGGGACTAGCGGGAGAAGAGACCCAGTACTTC
. | TRBJ2-1 | TRBV4-1 | . | CASSLPVGSYNEQFF | TGCGCCAGCAGCCTCCCAGTCGGATCCTACAATGAGCAGTTCTTC
few | TRBJ1-6 | TRBV9 | . | CASSGPDGDSPLHF | TGTGCCAGCAGCGGTCCGGACGGGGATTCACCCCTCCACTTT
. | TRBJ1-2 | TRBV10-2 | . | CASSEMGHGYTF | TGCGCCAGCAGTGAGATGGGGCATGGCTACACCTTC
. | TRBJ2-7 | TRBV27 | . | CASSPDGQFYEQYF | TGTGCCAGCAGTCCAGATGGACAGTTTTACGAGCAGTACTTC
. | TRBJ2-7 | TRBV6-1 | TRBD2 | CASSEGGSGIHEQYF | TGTGCCAGCAGTGAAGGCGGTAGCGGGATCCACGAGCAGTACTTC
. | TRBJ1-3 | TRBV7-9 | . | CASSLWVFGNTIYF | TGTGCCAGCAGCTTATGGGTATTTGGAAACACCATATATTTT
once | TRBJ2-1 | TRBV5-6 | TRBD1 | CASRPTGAHEQFF | TGTGCCAGCAGACCGACAGGGGCTCATGAGCAGTTCTTC
. | TRBJ1-2 | TRBV5-6 | . | CASSLREDYGYTF | TGTGCCAGCAGCTTGCGAGAGGACTATGGCTACACCTTC
. | TRBJ2-7 | TRBV29-1 | TRBD1 | CSVEKAGQGSYEQYF | TGCAGCGTTGAAAAGGCGGGACAGGGTTCCTACGAGCAGTACTTC
. | TRBJ2-1 | TRBV5-5 | . | CASSLSGQGFDEQFF | TGTGCCAGCAGCTTGTCGGGGCAGGGATTCGATGAGCAGTTCTTC
. | TRBJ2-7 | TRBV13 | TRBD2 | CASSRAGTSGRYEQYF | TGTGCCAGCAGCCGGGCCGGGACTAGCGGGAGGTACGAGCAGTACTTC
. | TRBJ1-5 | TRBV9 | . | CASSVLGLDGQPQHF | TGTGCCAGCAGCGTTCTGGGGCTTGACGGTCAGCCCCAGCATTTT